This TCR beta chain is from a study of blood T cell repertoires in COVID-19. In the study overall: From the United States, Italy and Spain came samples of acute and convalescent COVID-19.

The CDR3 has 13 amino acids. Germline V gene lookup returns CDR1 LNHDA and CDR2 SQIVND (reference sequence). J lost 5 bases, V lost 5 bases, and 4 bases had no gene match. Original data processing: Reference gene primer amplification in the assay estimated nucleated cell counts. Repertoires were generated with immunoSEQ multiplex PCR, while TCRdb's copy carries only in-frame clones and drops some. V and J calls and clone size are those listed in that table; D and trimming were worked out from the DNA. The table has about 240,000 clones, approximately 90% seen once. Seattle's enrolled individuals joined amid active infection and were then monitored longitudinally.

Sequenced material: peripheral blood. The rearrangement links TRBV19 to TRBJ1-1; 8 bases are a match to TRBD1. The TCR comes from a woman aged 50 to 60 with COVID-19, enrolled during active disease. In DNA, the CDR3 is TGTGCCAGTAGTGCAGGGGGCGGGACTGAAGCTTTCTTT. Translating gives CASSAGGGTEAFF.